Listed below are T cell receptor beta chains from one sample, sequenced in a study of beta chain features in type 1 diabetes. TCRdb's table, derived via immunoSEQ multiplex PCR, lists solely in-frame clones and lacks some. This sample has under 400,000 clones, with over 9.5% found just once. Sequenced sample: naive CD4+ T cells from blood. The receptors derive from a woman in her late teens or twenties with type 1 diabetes. Each CDR3 is given without its conserved first and last residue.

v_gene	j_gene	CDR3aa
TRBV9	TRBJ2-2	ASSVNPLAGGGGELF
TRBV5-4	TRBJ2-2	ASSRILAGKTGELF
TRBV15	TRBJ2-7	ATSRGPTDYEQY
TRBV19	TRBJ2-1	ASSNPPFGDNEQF
TRBV15	TRBJ2-1	ATSRERGSYNEQF
TRBV7-9	TRBJ2-3	ASNNRGTVGTDTQY
TRBV4-3	TRBJ1-1	ASSQGPGWDTEAF
TRBV28	TRBJ2-1	ASNPSGRAYNEQF
TRBV30	TRBJ2-3	AWNSAGEVHTQY
TRBV7-2	TRBJ2-5	ASSPLQETQY
TRBV28	TRBJ1-2	ASSVTGGENSYGYT
TRBV30	TRBJ2-7	AWSRGQGEYEQY
TRBV30	TRBJ1-5	AWSDNSYQPQH
TRBV9	TRBJ2-1	ASSPTGTSGSYEQF
TRBV7-9	TRBJ2-7	ASSVGPNPRLEQY
TRBV9	TRBJ2-1	ASSLRTSGRVGEQF
TRBV2	TRBJ2-6	ASSVETGLSGANVLT
TRBV6-6	TRBJ1-2	ASSFDRGQYDYGYT
TRBV2	TRBJ2-5	AIVLAVQETQY
TRBV7-9	TRBJ2-1	ASSLVPRVNEQF
TRBV4-3	TRBJ2-3	ASSRNSGIRKDTQY
TRBV28	TRBJ1-4	ASSDVGGDATNEKLF
TRBV30	TRBJ1-5	AWSSGAGNQPQH
TRBV4-3	TRBJ2-7	ASSQEGLAVNEQY